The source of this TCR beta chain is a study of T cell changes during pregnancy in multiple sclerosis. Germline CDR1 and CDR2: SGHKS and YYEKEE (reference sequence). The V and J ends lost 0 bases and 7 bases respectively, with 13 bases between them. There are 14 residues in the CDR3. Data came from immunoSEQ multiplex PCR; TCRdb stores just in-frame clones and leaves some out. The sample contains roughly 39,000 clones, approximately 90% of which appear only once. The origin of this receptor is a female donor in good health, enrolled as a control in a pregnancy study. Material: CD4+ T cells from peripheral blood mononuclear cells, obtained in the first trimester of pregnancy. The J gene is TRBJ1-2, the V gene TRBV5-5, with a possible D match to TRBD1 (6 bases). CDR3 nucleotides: TGTGCCAGCAGCTTGGCCGGGGGGCGGTCTGGCTACACCTTC. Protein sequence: CASSLAGGRSGYTF.